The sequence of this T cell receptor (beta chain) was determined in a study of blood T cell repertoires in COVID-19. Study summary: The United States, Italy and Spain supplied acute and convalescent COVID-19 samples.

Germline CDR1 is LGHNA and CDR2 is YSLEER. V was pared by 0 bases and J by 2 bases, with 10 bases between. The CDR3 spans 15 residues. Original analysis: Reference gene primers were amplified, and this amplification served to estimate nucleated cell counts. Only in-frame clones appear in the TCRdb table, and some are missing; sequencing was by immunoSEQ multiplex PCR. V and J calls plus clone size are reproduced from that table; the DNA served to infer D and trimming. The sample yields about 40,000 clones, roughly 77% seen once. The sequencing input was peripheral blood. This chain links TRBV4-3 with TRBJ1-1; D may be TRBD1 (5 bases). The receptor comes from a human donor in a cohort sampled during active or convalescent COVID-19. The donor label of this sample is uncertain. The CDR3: CASSQDWGSNTEAFF. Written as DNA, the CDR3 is TGCGCCAGCAGCCAAGATTGGGGCAGCAACACTGAAGCTTTCTTT.